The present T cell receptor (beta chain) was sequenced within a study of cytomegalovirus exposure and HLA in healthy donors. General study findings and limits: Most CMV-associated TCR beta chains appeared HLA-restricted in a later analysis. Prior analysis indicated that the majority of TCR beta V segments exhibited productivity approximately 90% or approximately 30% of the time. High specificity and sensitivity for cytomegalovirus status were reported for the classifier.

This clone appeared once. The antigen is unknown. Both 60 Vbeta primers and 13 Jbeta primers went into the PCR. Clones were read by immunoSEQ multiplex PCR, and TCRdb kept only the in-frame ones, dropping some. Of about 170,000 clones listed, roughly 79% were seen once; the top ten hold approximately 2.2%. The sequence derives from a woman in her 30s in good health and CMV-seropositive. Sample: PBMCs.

As DNA, the CDR3 is TGTGCCAGCAGCTTAGTGGGGCCAGCCGCGAGCTCCTACGAGCAGTACTTC. Translation gives CASSLVGPAASSYEQYF. This sequence joins TRBV7-2 and TRBJ2-7, with D possibly being TRBD1 (5 bases). Germline V gene sequence: CDR1 SGHTA, CDR2 FQGNSA. The CDR3 loop spans 17 amino acids. V was pared by 1 base and J by 0 bases, with 16 bases between.